The 8 T cell receptor beta chains below were found in one sample sequenced in a study of OX40 agonist ivuxolimab in advanced cancers. Profiled with immunoSEQ multiplex PCR; TCRdb holds only in-frame clones, not every one. The sample consists of around 95,000 clones, approximately 91% of them appearing once. The sample here was CD4+ or CD8+ T cells sorted from blood, taken in a trial of the OX40 agonist ivuxolimab. All receptors derive from an adult with an advanced solid tumor such as melanoma, head and neck, liver or kidney cancer.

The J gene is TRBJ2-7, the V gene TRBV4-1; 8 positions agree with TRBD1. Looked up from germline, CDR1 is MGHRA and CDR2 is YSYEKL. V lost 4 bases to trimming and J lost 1 base; unmatched junction nucleotides: 3. This CDR3 contains 14 residues. The DNA of the CDR3 is TGCGCCAGCAGCCCTCGGACAGGGTCCTACGAGCAGTACTTC. Its translation is CASSPRTGSYEQYF.

This chain joins TRBV21-1 and TRBJ2-7; TRBD1 is taken as the D call from the table, unchecked against the DNA. TRBV21-1 has pseudogene status. This CDR3 is built from 15 residues. Here the CDR3 DNA reads TGTGCCAGCAGCAAAGAACTGGACAGGGACTACGAGCAGTACTTC. The encoded protein is CASSKELDRDYEQYF.

The chain combines TRBV11-1 with TRBJ1-2; D may be TRBD1 (5 bases). V lost 5 bases, J lost 2 bases, and 9 bases lay in between. CDR1 is SGHAT, CDR2 FQDESV, per germline (reference sequence). The CDR3 is 13 residues long. The CDR3 DNA sequence: TGTGCCAGCAGCATAGGGGCGAACTATGGCTACACCTTC. Translated, it gives CASSIGANYGYTF.

The V gene is TRBV29-1, the J gene TRBJ2-7; the match to TRBD2 covers 7 bases. There are 13 residues in the CDR3. Germline CDR1 reads SQVTM; CDR2 reads ANQGSEA. The trim removed 3 bases at V and 4 bases at J, leaving 6 bases unmatched. The CDR3, as DNA: TGCAGCGTTGATATAGGGGAGGGGTACGAGCAGTACTTC. Encoded protein: CSVDIGEGYEQYF.

This chain joins TRBV7-8 and TRBJ1-1; the match to TRBD1 covers 8 bases. V lost 5 bases to trimming and J lost 1 base; unmatched junction nucleotides: 6. The CDR3 extends over 15 amino acids. Germline CDR1 is SGHVS and CDR2 is FQNEAQ. CDR3 DNA sequence: TGTGCCAGCAGCCAAAGGGACAGGCCGAACACTGAAGCTTTCTTT. Translating gives CASSQRDRPNTEAFF.

The chain links TRBV6-5 to TRBJ2-7; no clear D gene. Trimming shortened V by 6 bases and J by 6 bases, and 15 bases separated the two germline ends. Germline V gives CDR1 MNHEY, CDR2 SVGAGI. There are 13 residues in the CDR3. CDR3 protein: CASRRLGLSEQYF. As DNA, the CDR3 is TGTGCCAGCAGGCGTCTAGGGTTGAGCGAGCAGTACTTC.

The V gene is TRBV7-8, the J gene TRBJ2-7; D remains unclear. The germline gives CDR1 SGHVS, CDR2 FQNEAQ. The CDR3 has 14 residues. V lost 1 base, J lost 3 bases, and 10 bases lay in between. CDR3 nucleotides: TGTGCCAGCAGCTTAGGAGAAACAGTCTACGAGCAGTACTTC. It specifies CASSLGETVYEQYF.

The chain employs TRBV5-1 and TRBJ2-3; perhaps TRBD2 as D (5 bases). Germline CDR1 and CDR2: SGHRS and YFSETQ. V was shortened by 3 bases and J by 0 bases, with 8 bases between the two germline ends. CDR3 length: 14 amino acids. The CDR3 DNA reads TGCGCCAGCAGCTCCGGGGTGAGCACAGATACGCAGTATTTT. Protein: CASSSGVSTDTQYF.